Only a few counts were recorded for the clone carrying this TCR beta chain. Its specificity is unknown. This sample is drawn from a study of chemoradiotherapy in HPV16-positive cancers. The CDR3 spans 15 residues. Germline V lookup: CDR1 KGHSH, CDR2 LQKENI. Between the trimmed V and J ends, which lost 6 bases and 2 bases, there was a span of 14 bases. Only in-frame clones appear in the TCRdb table, and some are missing; sequencing was by immunoSEQ multiplex PCR. This table holds 40,000 or so clones, 76% found once. Study-level results: Non-HPV-specific T cells did not expand in tumors during treatment, whereas candidate HPV-specific clones and E7-related motifs did.

The sequenced sample was blood, obtained from a patient who underwent chemoradiotherapy. The chain recombines TRBV18 with TRBJ1-5; weak D call: TRBD1 (5 bases). This TCR was recovered from a human donor with HPV-associated anogenital cancer. For the CDR3, the DNA is TGTGCCAGCTCGCCTCAGGGTACGGGCAATCAGCCCCAGCATTTT. This encodes CASSPQGTGNQPQHF.